The 21 T cell receptor beta chains presented below share a single source sample, sequenced in a study of patients and donors after allogeneic stem cell transplantation. TCRdb recomputed calls from the RT-PCR reads with MiXCR, one row per CDR3 protein. The sample has 100,000 to 120,000 distinct CDR3 sequences, about a third seen once. Sequenced material: blood, either unsorted or a sorted T cell fraction (not recorded which). These receptors originate from a human donor who was either an allogeneic HSCT recipient or a stem cell or donor lymphocyte infusion donor (not recorded which). It is not recorded whose cells these are; they may come from a transplant donor.

This clonotype qualifies as medium-sized. V gene TRBV12-3 or TRBV12-4 combines with J gene TRBJ2-2; possibly TRBD1 or TRBD2 for D (5 bases each). The CDR3 has 15 residues. V gave up 2 bases and J gave up 4 bases, with 11 bases separating them. The chain's CDR3 is CASSLTGTATGELFF. The CDR3 nucleotides are TGTGCCAGCAGTTTAACTGGGACCGCCACCGGGGAGCTGTTTTTT.

The CDR3 nucleotides are TGCAGTGCTCTACTAGCGGGATTGTACAATGAGCAGTTCTTC. It specifies CSALLAGLYNEQFF. The genes are TRBV20-1 and TRBJ2-1; TRBD2 matches at 10 bases. The CDR3 runs to 14 residues. V was clipped by 5 bases and J by 4 bases; unmatched bases: 5. Germline CDR1 DFQATT, CDR2 SNEGSKA (reference sequence).

The J gene is TRBJ2-5, the V gene TRBV29-1; D might be TRBD1 or TRBD2, each matching 5 bases. V was trimmed by 4 bases and J by 5 bases, leaving 11 bases between them. This CDR3 is built from 12 residues. Germline lookup yields CDR1 SQVTM and CDR2 ANQGSEA. The CDR3 DNA reads as TGCAGCGTTGGAGGGGCCGGGGAGACCCAGTACTTC. Translating it yields CSVGGAGETQYF.

CDR3 in amino acids: CASSSRGELFF. CDR3 coding DNA: TGTGCCAGCAGTTCCCGTGGGGAGCTGTTTTTT. V and J are TRBV28 and TRBJ2-2, with D unclear. This CDR3 has 11 residues. From germline, CDR1 is MDHEN and CDR2 SYDVKM. V lost 4 bases and J 8 bases, leaving 5 bases between the germline ends.

The V and J genes are TRBV12-3 or TRBV12-4 and TRBJ2-7; D gene unclear. V lost 3 bases to trimming and J lost 5 bases, with 11 bases between them. The CDR3 extends over 13 amino acids. The CDR3 region has the DNA TGTGCCAGCAGTTTCGGTGGGTTGGACGAGCAGTACTTC. This gives the protein CASSFGGLDEQYF.

This clonotype was picked up a small number of times. The chain carries TRBV7-2 and TRBJ1-6; 7 bases agree with TRBD1. The CDR3 length is 15 residues. V shed 6 bases and J 5 bases; nucleotides not matched to a gene: 7. Germline lookup yields CDR1 SGHTA and CDR2 FQGNSA. CDR3 in amino acids: CASSFLGGNNSPLHF. CDR3 nucleotides: TGTGCCAGCAGTTTCCTAGGGGGCAATAATTCACCCCTCCACTTT.

This clonotype was seen more than once but under ten times. J is TRBJ2-4 and V is TRBV10-3, with TRBD1 matching over 9 bases. Per germline, CDR1 ENHRY and CDR2 SYGVKD. The CDR3 is made up of 13 amino acids. V lost 5 bases to trimming and J lost 7 bases; unmatched junction nucleotides: 3. CDR3 sequence: CAISLGQGNIQYF. For the CDR3, the DNA is TGTGCCATCAGTCTCGGACAGGGGAACATTCAGTACTTC.

The J gene is TRBJ1-1, the V gene TRBV20-1; D call uncertain. This CDR3 comprises 12 residues. Germline lookup yields CDR1 DFQATT and CDR2 SNEGSKA (reference sequence). Trimming removed 4 bases at V and 2 bases at J, with 8 bases between. The CDR3 is CSAKRGNTEAFF. CDR3 bases: TGCAGTGCTAAACGGGGTAACACTGAAGCTTTCTTT.

This clonotype showed up just a few times. The chain carries TRBV20-1 and TRBJ1-2; no definite D call. The CDR3 runs to 16 residues. Germline-derived CDR1 and CDR2 are DFQATT and SNEGSKA (reference sequence). The V and J ends lost 5 bases and 0 bases respectively, with 19 bases between them. The CDR3 loop is CSAQPIRRNPNYGYTF. CDR3 nucleotide sequence: TGCAGTGCTCAACCAATTAGGAGAAACCCTAACTATGGCTACACCTTC.

The V call is TRBV7-2, the J call TRBJ2-3; D unresolved. V lost 2 bases and J 2 bases, leaving 20 bases between the germline ends. The CDR3 covers 18 residues. The germline CDR1 and CDR2 sequences are SGHTA and FQGNSA. The CDR3 here is CASSLRRLRAEVTDTQYF. As DNA, the CDR3 is TGTGCCAGCAGCTTAAGACGGCTTAGGGCCGAGGTCACAGATACGCAGTATTTT.

The chain has TRBV12-3 or TRBV12-4 and TRBJ2-7, with D tentatively TRBD1 or TRBD2 (5 bases each). With 4 bases removed from V and 0 bases from J, the gap between germline ends came to 13 bases. The CDR3 runs 15 residues. The CDR3 sequence: CASSYQGRGSYEQYF. As DNA, the CDR3 is TGTGCCAGCAGTTACCAGGGACGGGGCTCCTACGAGCAGTACTTC.

The chain has TRBV5-1 and TRBJ2-1; TRBD2 aligns across 8 bases. CDR1 and CDR2 from the germline V gene are SGHRS and YFSETQ. J was trimmed by 4 bases and V by 7 bases; bases with no gene match: 19. This CDR3 is 18 amino acids long. The CDR3 protein is CASLPGAGVLRKYNEQFF. The CDR3 nucleotides read TGCGCCAGCCTCCCTGGAGCGGGAGTCTTACGGAAATACAATGAGCAGTTCTTC. The full variable domain, its missing parts supplied by reference TRBV5-1 and TRBJ2-1, is KAGVTQTPRYLIKTRGQQVTLSCSPISGHRSVSWYQQTPGQGLQFLFEYFSETQRNKGNFPGRFSGRQFSNSRSEMNVSTLELGDSALYLCASLPGAGVLRKYNEQFFGPGTRLTVL.

The chain's CDR3 is CASSFMRGQSIYGYTF. The CDR3, as DNA: TGTGCCAGCAGTTTTATGCGCGGACAGAGCATCTATGGCTACACCTTC. V is TRBV28 and J is TRBJ1-2, with D maybe TRBD1 (6 bases). With 3 bases removed from V and 4 bases from J, the gap between germline ends came to 18 bases. Germline assignment: CDR1 MDHEN and CDR2 SYDVKM. The CDR3 is 16 residues long.

There are a few counts of this clonotype. This sequence joins TRBV7-2 and TRBJ1-5; a weak D match, TRBD1 (5 bases). Germline CDR1 and CDR2: SGHTA and FQGNSA. This CDR3 region has 15 residues. The V end lost 6 bases, the J end lost 4 bases, and 16 bases lay between the germline ends. CDR3 DNA: TGTGCCAGCAGGTCAATCCCTGGGGGGAATCAGCCCCAGCATTTT. Amino acids: CASRSIPGGNQPQHF.

The genes are TRBV25-1 and TRBJ2-7, with 10 bases that match TRBD1. Germline CDR1 MGHDK, CDR2 SYGVNS. The CDR3 is made up of 13 amino acids. V was clipped by 6 bases and J by 7 bases; unmatched bases: 6. The CDR3 DNA sequence: TGTGCCAGCAGAGACAGGGGGCATGGGGAGCAGTACTTC. Translation gives CASRDRGHGEQYF.

V and J are TRBV6-2 or TRBV6-3 and TRBJ2-7; 10 bases fit TRBD1. Germline values: CDR1 MNHEY, CDR2 SVGEGT. With V trimmed by 7 bases and J by 2 bases, 8 bases remained unmatched. The CDR3 covers 15 residues. The CDR3 sequence is CASTPTGTGAYEQYF. In DNA, the CDR3 is TGTGCCAGCACTCCCACCGGGACAGGGGCCTACGAGCAGTACTTC.

This chain joins TRBV7-2 and TRBJ1-6; no clear D gene. This CDR3 is 15 amino acids long. Germline-derived CDR1 and CDR2 are SGHTA and FQGNSA. V was clipped by 2 bases and J by 9 bases, with 14 bases between them. The CDR3 protein is CASSLNGQNGSPLHF. CDR3 bases: TGTGCCAGCAGCTTAAATGGCCAGAACGGTTCACCCCTCCACTTT.

V gene TRBV15 combines with J gene TRBJ2-1, with no clear D. The CDR3 is 13 amino acids. CDR1 LNHNV and CDR2 YYDKDF come from the germline V gene (reference sequence). V lost 6 bases and J lost 4, with 10 bases in between. CDR3: CATRLLLYNEQFF. The CDR3 DNA is TGTGCCACCAGGTTATTACTATACAATGAGCAGTTCTTC.

The J gene is TRBJ1-3, the V gene TRBV6-5, with D uncertain. Germline CDR1 MNHEY, CDR2 SVGAGI. This CDR3 has 18 amino acids. Deletions cut 0 bases from V and 0 bases from J, with 15 bases between. The DNA of the CDR3 is TGTGCCAGCAGTTACTCGGGTCAGATGGAAATCTCTGGAAACACCATATATTTT. Translated: CASSYSGQMEISGNTIYF.

V is TRBV28 and J is TRBJ1-6; D perhaps matches TRBD1 (6 bases). The CDR3 loop spans 15 amino acids. V lost 5 bases, J lost 14 bases, and 22 bases lay in between. From germline, CDR1 is MDHEN and CDR2 SYDVKM. The CDR3, as DNA: TGTGCCAGCAGTCTGCCCTGGCAGGGGTTGGGGACCCTCCACTTT. It is translated as CASSLPWQGLGTLHF.

CDR3 DNA sequence: TGTGCCAGTAAGAGGGCCAGGGGCAACACTGAAGCTTTCTTT. Its translation: CASKRARGNTEAFF. The J gene is TRBJ1-1, the V gene TRBV19; perhaps TRBD1 as D (6 bases). The length of the CDR3 is 14 residues. CDR1 is LNHDA, CDR2 SQIVND, per germline (reference sequence). V was cut by 7 bases and J by 2 bases, with 14 bases left in between.